This T cell receptor beta chain stems from a study of cytomegalovirus exposure and HLA in healthy donors. On this clone itself: Its antigen is undetermined.

In the PCR, 60 Vbeta and 13 Jbeta primers were used. The method was immunoSEQ multiplex PCR; TCRdb's version includes in-frame clones alone and lacks a portion of them. The sample lists around 150,000 clones; approximately 86% were seen once. This CDR3 spans 13 amino acids. Notes on the study in general: Analysis performed later showed TCR beta chains linked to HLA being more clonally expanded than equally common others. TCR beta V segments were, for the most part, productive about 87% or about 30% of the time in an earlier analysis.

This TCR was sampled from a woman in her thirties or forties in good health and CMV-seronegative. The chain employs TRBV21-1 and TRBJ1-2. TRBV21-1 corresponds to a pseudogene. The sequenced material came from PBMCs. CDR3 sequence: CASSKGPSGGYTF. The CDR3 coding sequence is TGTGCCAGCAGCAAAGGGCCTTCGGGAGGCTACACCTTC.